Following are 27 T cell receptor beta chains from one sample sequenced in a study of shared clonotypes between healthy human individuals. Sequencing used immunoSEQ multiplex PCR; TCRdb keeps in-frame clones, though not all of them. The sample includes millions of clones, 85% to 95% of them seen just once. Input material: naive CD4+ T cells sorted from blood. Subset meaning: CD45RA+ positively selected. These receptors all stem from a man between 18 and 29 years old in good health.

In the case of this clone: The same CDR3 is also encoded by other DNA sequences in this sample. The CDR3 nucleotides read TGTGCCAGCAGTTACCGCGATACCAACTATGGCTACACCTTC. This codes for CASSYRDTNYGYTF. The chain uses TRBV6-5 and TRBJ1-2; D remains ambiguous. Germline values: CDR1 MNHEY, CDR2 SVGAGI. This CDR3 contains 14 residues. V was cut by 2 bases and J by 2 bases, with 9 bases left in between.

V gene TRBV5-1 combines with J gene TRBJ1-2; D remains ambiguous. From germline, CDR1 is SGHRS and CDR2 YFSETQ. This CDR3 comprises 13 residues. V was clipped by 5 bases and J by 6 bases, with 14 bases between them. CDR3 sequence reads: CASRRVTLDGYTF. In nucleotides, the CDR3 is TGCGCCAGCAGACGGGTTACTTTAGATGGCTACACCTTC.

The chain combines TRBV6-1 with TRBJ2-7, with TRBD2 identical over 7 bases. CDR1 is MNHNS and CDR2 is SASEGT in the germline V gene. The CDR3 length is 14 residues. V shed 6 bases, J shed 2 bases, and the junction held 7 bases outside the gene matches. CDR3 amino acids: CASRGGLGPYEQYF. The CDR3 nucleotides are TGTGCCAGCAGGGGGGGGTTGGGCCCCTACGAGCAGTACTTC.

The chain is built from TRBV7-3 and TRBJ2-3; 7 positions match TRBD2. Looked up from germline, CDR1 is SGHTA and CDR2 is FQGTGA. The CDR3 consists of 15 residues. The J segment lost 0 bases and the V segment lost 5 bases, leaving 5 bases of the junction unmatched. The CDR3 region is CASSEQAGSTDTQYF. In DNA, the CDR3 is TGTGCCAGCAGCGAACAAGCGGGGAGCACAGATACGCAGTATTTT.

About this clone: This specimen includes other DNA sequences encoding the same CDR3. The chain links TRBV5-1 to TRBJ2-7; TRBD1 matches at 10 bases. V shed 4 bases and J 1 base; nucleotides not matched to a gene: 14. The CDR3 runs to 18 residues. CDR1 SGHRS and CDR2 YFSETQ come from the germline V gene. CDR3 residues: CASSLAPGTGERSYEQYF. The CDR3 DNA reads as TGCGCCAGCAGCCTCGCCCCCGGGACAGGGGAAAGGTCCTACGAGCAGTACTTC. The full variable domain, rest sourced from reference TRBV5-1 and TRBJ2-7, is KAGVTQTPRYLIKTRGQQVTLSCSPISGHRSVSWYQQTPGQGLQFLFEYFSETQRNKGNFPGRFSGRQFSNSRSEMNVSTLELGDSALYLCASSLAPGTGERSYEQYFGPGTRLTVT.

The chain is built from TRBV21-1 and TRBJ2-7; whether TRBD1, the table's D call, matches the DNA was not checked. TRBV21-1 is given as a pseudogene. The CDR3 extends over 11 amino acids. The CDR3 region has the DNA TGTGCCAGCAGCAAACCAGACGAGCAGTACTTC. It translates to CASSKPDEQYF.

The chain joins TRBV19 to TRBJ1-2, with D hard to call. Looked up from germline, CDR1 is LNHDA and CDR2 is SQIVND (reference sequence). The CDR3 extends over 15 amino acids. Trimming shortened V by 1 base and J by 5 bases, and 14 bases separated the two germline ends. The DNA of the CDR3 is TGTGCCAGTAGTATAGCCCGGGATCCAACTTATGGCTACACCTTC. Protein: CASSIARDPTYGYTF.

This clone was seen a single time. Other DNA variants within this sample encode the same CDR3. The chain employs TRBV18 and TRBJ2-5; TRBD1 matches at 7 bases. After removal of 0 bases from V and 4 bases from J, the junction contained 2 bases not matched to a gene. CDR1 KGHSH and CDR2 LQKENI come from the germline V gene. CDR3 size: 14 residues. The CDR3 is CASSPPPGGETQYF. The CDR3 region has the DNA TGTGCCAGCTCACCACCGCCAGGGGGAGAGACCCAGTACTTC.

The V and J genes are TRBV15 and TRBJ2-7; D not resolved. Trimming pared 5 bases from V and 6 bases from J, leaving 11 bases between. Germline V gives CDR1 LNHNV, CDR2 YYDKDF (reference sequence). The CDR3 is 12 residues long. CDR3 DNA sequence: TGTGCCACCAGCGGCGGACGCTCCGAGCAGTACTTC. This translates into CATSGGRSEQYF.

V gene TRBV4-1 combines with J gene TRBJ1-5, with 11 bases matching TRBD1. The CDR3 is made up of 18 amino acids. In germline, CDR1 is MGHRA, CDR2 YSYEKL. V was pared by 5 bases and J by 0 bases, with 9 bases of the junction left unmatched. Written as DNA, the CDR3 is TGCGCCAGCAGCACCCGGACAGGGGGCCAAGGTAGCAATCAGCCCCAGCATTTT. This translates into CASSTRTGGQGSNQPQHF.

Here the CDR3 reads CASSQEVTTNYGYTF. Written as DNA, the CDR3 is TGCGCCAGCAGCCAAGAGGTGACAACTAACTATGGCTACACCTTC. This chain joins TRBV4-3 and TRBJ1-2; D uncertain. With 0 bases removed from V and 0 bases from J, the gap between germline ends came to 8 bases. This CDR3 contains 15 residues. Germline V gives CDR1 LGHNA, CDR2 YSLEER.

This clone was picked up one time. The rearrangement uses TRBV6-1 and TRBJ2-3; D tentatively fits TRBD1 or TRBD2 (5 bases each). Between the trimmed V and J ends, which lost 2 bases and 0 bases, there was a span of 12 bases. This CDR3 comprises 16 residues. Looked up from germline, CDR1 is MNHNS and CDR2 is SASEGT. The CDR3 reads CASSETGTTSTDTQYF. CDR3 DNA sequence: TGTGCCAGCAGTGAAACCGGGACGACCAGCACAGATACGCAGTATTTT.

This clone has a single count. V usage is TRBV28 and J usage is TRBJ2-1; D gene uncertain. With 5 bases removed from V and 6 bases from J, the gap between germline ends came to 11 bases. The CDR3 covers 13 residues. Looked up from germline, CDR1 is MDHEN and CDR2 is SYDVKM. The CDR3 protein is CASSRPSRNEQFF. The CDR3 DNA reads TGTGCCAGCAGTCGCCCCTCTCGCAATGAGCAGTTCTTC.

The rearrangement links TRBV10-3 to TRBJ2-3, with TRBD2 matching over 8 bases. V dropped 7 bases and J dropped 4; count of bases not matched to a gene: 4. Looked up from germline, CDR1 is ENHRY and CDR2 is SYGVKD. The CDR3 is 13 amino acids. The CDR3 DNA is TGTGCCATCAAAGGACTAGCCGCAGATACGCAGTATTTT. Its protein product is CAIKGLAADTQYF.

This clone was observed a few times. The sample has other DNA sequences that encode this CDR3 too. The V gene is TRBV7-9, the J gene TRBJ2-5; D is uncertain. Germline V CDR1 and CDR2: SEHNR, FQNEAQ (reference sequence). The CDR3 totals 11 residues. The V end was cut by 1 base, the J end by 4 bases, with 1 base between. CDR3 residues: CASSLVETQYF. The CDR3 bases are TGTGCCAGCAGCTTAGTAGAGACCCAGTACTTC.

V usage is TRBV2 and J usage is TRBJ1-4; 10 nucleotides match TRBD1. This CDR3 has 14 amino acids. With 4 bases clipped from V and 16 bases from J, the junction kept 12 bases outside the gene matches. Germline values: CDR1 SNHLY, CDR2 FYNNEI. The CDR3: CASSADTGTGERFF. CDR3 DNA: TGTGCCAGCAGTGCCGACACCGGGACAGGGGAGAGGTTTTTT. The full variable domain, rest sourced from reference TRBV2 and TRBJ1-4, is EPEVTQTPSHQVTQMGQEVILRCVPISNHLYFYWYRQILGQKVEFLVSFYNNEISEKSEIFDDQFSVERPDGSNFTLKIRSTKLEDSAMYFCASSADTGTGERFFGSGTQLSVL.

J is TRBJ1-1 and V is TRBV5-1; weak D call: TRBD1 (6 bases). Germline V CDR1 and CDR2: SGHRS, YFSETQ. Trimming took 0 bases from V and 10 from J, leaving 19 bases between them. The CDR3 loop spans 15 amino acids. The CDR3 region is CASSLEGLVGQRAFF. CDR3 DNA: TGCGCCAGCAGCTTGGAAGGTTTAGTCGGACAGAGAGCTTTCTTT.

The CDR3 coding sequence is TGTGCCATCAGTGAGCCAGGACTAGGGGCTTACGAGCAGTACTTC. It codes for CAISEPGLGAYEQYF. This chain uses TRBV10-3 with TRBJ2-7, with TRBD2 identical over 7 bases. The germline gives CDR1 ENHRY, CDR2 SYGVKD. The V segment lost 2 bases and the J segment 4 bases; nucleotides outside the gene matches: 8. This CDR3 comprises 15 residues.

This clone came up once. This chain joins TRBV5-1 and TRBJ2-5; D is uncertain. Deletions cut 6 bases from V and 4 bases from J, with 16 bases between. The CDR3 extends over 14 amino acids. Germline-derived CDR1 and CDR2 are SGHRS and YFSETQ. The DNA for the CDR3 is TGCGCCAGCAACTCCCCTGCGGACGGAGAGACCCAGTACTTC. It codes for CASNSPADGETQYF.

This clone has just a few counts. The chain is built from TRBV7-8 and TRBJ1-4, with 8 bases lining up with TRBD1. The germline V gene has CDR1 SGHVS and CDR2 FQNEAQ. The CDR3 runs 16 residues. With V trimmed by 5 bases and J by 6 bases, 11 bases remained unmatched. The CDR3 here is CASSRYDRGGDEKLFF. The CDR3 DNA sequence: TGTGCCAGCAGCCGATACGACAGGGGCGGAGATGAAAAACTGTTTTTT.

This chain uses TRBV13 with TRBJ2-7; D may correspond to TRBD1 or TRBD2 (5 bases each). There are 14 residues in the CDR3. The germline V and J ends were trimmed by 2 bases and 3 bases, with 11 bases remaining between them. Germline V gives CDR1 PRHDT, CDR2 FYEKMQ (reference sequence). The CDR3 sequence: CASSLQGRGYEQYF. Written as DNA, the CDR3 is TGTGCCAGCAGCTTACAGGGACGAGGCTACGAGCAGTACTTC.

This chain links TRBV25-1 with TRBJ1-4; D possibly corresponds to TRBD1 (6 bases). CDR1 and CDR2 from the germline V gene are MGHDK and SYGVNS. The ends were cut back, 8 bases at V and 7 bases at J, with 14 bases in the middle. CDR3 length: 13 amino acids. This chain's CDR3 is CASWGGPGEKLFF. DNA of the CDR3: TGTGCCAGCTGGGGGGGGCCTGGTGAAAAACTGTTTTTT. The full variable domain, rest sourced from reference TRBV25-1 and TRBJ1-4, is EADIYQTPRYLVIGTGKKITLECSQTMGHDKMYWYQQDPGMELHLIHYSYGVNSTEKGDLSSESTVSRIRTEHFPLTLESARPSHTSQYLCASWGGPGEKLFFGSGTQLSVL.

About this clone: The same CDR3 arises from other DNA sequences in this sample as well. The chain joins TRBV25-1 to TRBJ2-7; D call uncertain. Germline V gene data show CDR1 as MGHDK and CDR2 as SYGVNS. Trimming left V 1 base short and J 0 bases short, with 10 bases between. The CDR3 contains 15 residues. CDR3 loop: CASSESGSLSYEQYF. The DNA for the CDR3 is TGTGCCAGCAGTGAATCTGGTTCGCTCTCCTACGAGCAGTACTTC.

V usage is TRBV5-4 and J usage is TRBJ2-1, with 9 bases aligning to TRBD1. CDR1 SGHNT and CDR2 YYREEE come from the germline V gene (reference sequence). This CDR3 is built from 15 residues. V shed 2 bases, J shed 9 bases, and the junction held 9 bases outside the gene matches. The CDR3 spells CASSFTGQGKGEQFF. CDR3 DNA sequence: TGTGCCAGCAGCTTTACGGGACAGGGTAAGGGTGAGCAGTTCTTC.

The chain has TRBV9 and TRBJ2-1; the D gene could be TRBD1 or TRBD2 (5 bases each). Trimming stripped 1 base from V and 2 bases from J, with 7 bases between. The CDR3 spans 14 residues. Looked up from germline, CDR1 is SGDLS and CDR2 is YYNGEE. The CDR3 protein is CASSVKGPYNEQFF. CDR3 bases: TGTGCCAGCAGCGTAAAGGGACCCTACAATGAGCAGTTCTTC.

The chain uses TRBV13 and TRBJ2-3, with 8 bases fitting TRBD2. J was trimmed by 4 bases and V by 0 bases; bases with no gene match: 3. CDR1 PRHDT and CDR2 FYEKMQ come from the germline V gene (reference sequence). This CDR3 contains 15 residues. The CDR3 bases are TGTGCCAGCAGCTTAGGGGCGGGAGGCCCAGATACGCAGTATTTT. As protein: CASSLGAGGPDTQYF. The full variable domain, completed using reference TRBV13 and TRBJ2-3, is AAGVIQSPRHLIKEKRETATLKCYPIPRHDTVYWYQQGPGQDPQFLISFYEKMQSDKGSIPDRFSAQQFSDYHSELNMSSLELGDSALYFCASSLGAGGPDTQYFGPGTRLTVL.

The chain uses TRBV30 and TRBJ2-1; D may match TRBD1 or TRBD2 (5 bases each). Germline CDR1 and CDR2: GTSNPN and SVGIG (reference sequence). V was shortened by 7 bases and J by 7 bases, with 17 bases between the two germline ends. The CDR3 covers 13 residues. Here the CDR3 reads CASPTGAGNEQFF. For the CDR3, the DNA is TGTGCCTCCCCCACCGGGGCCGGGAATGAGCAGTTCTTC.